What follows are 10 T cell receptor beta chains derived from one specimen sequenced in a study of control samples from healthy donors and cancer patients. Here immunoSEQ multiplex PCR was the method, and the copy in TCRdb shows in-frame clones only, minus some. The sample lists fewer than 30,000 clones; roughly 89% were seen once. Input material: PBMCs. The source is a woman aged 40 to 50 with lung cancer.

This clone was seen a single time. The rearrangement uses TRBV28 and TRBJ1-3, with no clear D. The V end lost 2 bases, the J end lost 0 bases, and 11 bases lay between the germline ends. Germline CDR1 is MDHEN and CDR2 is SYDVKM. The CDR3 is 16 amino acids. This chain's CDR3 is CASSLPSGLSGNTIYF. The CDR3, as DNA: TGTGCCAGCAGTTTACCCTCGGGTCTCTCTGGAAACACCATATATTTT.

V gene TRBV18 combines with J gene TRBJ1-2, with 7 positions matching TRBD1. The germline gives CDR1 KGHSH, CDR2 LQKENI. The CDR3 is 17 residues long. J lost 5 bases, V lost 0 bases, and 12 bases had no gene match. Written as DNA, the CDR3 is TGTGCCAGCTCACCACCGACAACAGGGGTGGAACCGTATGGCTACACCTTC. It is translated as CASSPPTTGVEPYGYTF.

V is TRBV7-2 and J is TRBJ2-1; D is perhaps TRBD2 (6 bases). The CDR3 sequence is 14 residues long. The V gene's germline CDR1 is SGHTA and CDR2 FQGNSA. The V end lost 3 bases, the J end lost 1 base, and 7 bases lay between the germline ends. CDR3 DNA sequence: TGTGCCAGCAGCTTGCGGGGATCCTACAATGAGCAGTTCTTC. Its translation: CASSLRGSYNEQFF.

This chain's CDR3 is CASSQRNWEGNTIYF. CDR3 coding DNA: TGCGCCAGCAGCCAAAGAAACTGGGAAGGAAACACCATATATTTT. This chain joins TRBV4-1 and TRBJ1-3; D gene ambiguous. The CDR3 spans 15 residues. In germline, CDR1 is MGHRA, CDR2 YSYEKL. Trimming cost V 2 bases and J 4 bases, with 12 bases left between them.

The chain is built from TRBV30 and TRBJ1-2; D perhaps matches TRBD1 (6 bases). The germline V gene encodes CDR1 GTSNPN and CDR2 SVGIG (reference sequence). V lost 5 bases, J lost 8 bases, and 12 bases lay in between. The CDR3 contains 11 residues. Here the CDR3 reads CAWVRGGGYTF. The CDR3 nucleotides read TGTGCCTGGGTACGTGGGGGCGGCTACACCTTC.

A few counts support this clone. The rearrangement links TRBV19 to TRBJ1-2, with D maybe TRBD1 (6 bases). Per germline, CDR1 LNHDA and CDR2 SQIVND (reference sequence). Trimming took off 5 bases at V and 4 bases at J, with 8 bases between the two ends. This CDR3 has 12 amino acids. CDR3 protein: CASSSGVYGYTF. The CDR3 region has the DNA TGTGCCAGTAGTTCAGGGGTCTATGGCTACACCTTC.

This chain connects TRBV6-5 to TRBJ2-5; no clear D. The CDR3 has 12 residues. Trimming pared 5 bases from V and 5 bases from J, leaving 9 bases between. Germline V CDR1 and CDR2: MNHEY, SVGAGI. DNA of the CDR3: TGTGCCAGCAGTCCGCTCTCGGAGACCCAGTACTTC. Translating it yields CASSPLSETQYF.

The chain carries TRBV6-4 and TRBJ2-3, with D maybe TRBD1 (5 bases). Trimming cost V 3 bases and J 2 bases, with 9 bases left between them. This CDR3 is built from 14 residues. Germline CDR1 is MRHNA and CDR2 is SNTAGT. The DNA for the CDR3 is TGTGCCAGCAGTGAGGGCAGGGACACAGATACGCAGTATTTT. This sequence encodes CASSEGRDTDTQYF.

The CDR3 reads CASSPSSYEQYF. CDR3 bases: TGTGCCAGCAGCCCCAGCTCCTACGAGCAGTACTTC. This chain joins TRBV2 and TRBJ2-7; D is unclear. Germline V CDR1 and CDR2: SNHLY, FYNNEI. This CDR3 has 12 amino acids. V was clipped by 6 bases and J by 0 bases, with 6 bases between them.

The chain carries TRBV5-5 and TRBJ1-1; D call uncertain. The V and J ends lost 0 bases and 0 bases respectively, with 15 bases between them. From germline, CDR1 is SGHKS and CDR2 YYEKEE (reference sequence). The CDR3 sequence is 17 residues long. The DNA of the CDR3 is TGTGCCAGCAGCTTGGTGTGGGCCGGGCTTATGAACACTGAAGCTTTCTTT. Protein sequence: CASSLVWAGLMNTEAFF.